This T cell receptor beta chain was profiled in a study of blood T cells in healthy people across ages. Combining a sample-barcoded 5' primer with a J-beta primer mix, a second PCR ran for 7 to 11 cycles. Sequencing of every sample gave 3 million or more CDR3-containing paired-end reads. TCRdb ran MiXCR on the 5' RACE reads and lists one entry per CDR3 protein. The sample comprises approximately 290,000 distinct CDR3 sequences, less than 30% of which are singletons, and around 29% rests with the top ten. This clonotype has just a few counts. A read error may produce the germline difference seen at one junction end. This CDR3 region has 15 residues.

The sequencing input was blood. This receptor was obtained from an older woman in good health. The V call is TRBV12-3 or TRBV12-4, the J call TRBJ1-1; the D gene is possibly TRBD1 (6 bases). The CDR3 region has the DNA TGTGCCAGCAGTTTAGAAGCAGGGGTGGGCACTGAAGCTTTTTTT. Its protein product is CASSLEAGVGTEAFF.